One and the same sample provided the 19 T cell receptor beta chains below, sequenced in a study of Ad26.COV2.S vaccination and SARS-CoV-2 variants. Treatment in this sample: around 19 received Ad26.COV2.S at low or high dose, single or two shots; several received placebo; per-sample allocation not given. Samples were taken on day 63 after the first vaccine or placebo injection. The protocol was immunoSEQ multiplex PCR, while the TCRdb copy is restricted to in-frame clones and leaves out a portion. The sample records around 310,000 clones, 90% being singletons. The sequenced sample was peripheral blood, obtained in a trial of Ad26.COV2.S vaccine versus placebo. The receptors were gathered from a person aged 18 to 65 who received the Ad26.COV2.S COVID-19 vaccine or a placebo.

This sequence joins TRBV18 and TRBJ2-5, with TRBD2 matching 10 bases. CDR1 and CDR2 from the germline V gene are KGHSH and LQKENI. CDR3 length: 18 amino acids. V shed 0 bases and J 5 bases; nucleotides not matched to a gene: 12. CDR3 DNA: TGTGCCAGCTCACCACCGGGACTAGCGACGACCCAAGCGGAGACCCAGTACTTC. Translating gives CASSPPGLATTQAETQYF.

This clone was recorded once. The rearrangement uses TRBV7-8 and TRBJ1-6; 12 bases map to TRBD1. Germline CDR1 SGHVS, CDR2 FQNEAQ. The length of the CDR3 is 17 residues. V lost 5 bases to trimming and J lost 5 bases; unmatched junction nucleotides: 7. The CDR3 reads CASSPGTGGFHNSPLHF. CDR3 DNA sequence: TGTGCCAGCAGCCCAGGGACAGGGGGCTTTCATAATTCACCCCTCCACTTT.

This chain connects TRBV5-1 to TRBJ1-1; 9 nucleotides agree with TRBD1. CDR1 and CDR2 (germline): SGHRS, YFSETQ. This CDR3 region has 14 residues. Trimming at V came to 2 bases and at J to 5 bases, leaving 4 bases not matched to a gene. The CDR3 DNA follows: TGCGCCAGCAGCTTAGGACAGGGGCCAACTGAAGCTTTCTTT. Residues: CASSLGQGPTEAFF.

The J gene is TRBJ1-2, the V gene TRBV12-3 or TRBV12-4, with no clear D. This CDR3 contains 13 residues. Trimming removed 3 bases at V and 0 bases at J, with 5 bases between. The CDR3 loop is CASSFPANYGYTF. For the CDR3, the DNA is TGTGCCAGCAGTTTCCCCGCTAACTATGGCTACACCTTC.

This clone was recorded a few times. Within the sample, other DNA sequences also encode this same CDR3. The CDR3, as DNA: TGTGCCAGCTCTCGCACGAACACTGAAGCTTTCTTT. It encodes CASSRTNTEAFF. This chain joins TRBV6-5 and TRBJ1-1; D call uncertain. Between the trimmed V and J ends, which lost 8 bases and 1 base, there was a span of 8 bases. CDR1 is MNHEY, CDR2 SVGAGI, per germline. This CDR3 has 12 amino acids.

The rearrangement links TRBV19 to TRBJ2-6; D is uncertain. Trimming cost V 5 bases and J 0 bases, with 5 bases left between them. The CDR3 loop spans 14 amino acids. Germline loops: CDR1 LNHDA, CDR2 SQIVND (reference sequence). CDR3: CASSVASGANVLTF. The CDR3 nucleotides are TGTGCCAGTAGTGTGGCCTCTGGGGCCAACGTCCTGACTTTC.

This sequence joins TRBV5-6 and TRBJ2-7, with D hard to call. Germline CDR1 reads SGHDT; CDR2 reads YYEEEE. Trimming removed 0 bases from V and 2 bases from J, with 9 bases in between. This CDR3 is 14 amino acids long. The CDR3 protein is CASSLVAATYEQYF. CDR3 DNA sequence: TGTGCCAGCAGCTTGGTGGCCGCCACCTACGAGCAGTACTTC.

This clone was seen only a few times. The rearrangement joins TRBV5-4 to TRBJ1-1; D gene ambiguous. This CDR3 is 18 amino acids long. V was pared by 1 base and J by 3 bases, with 22 bases between. Germline V gene sequence: CDR1 SGHNT, CDR2 YYREEE (reference sequence). DNA of the CDR3: TGTGCCAGCAGCTTGTCCCTCAGCGAGAAAGGGTTGGACACTGAAGCTTTCTTT. The encoded protein is CASSLSLSEKGLDTEAFF.

This clone was observed a few times. CDR3 DNA sequence: TGTGCCAGCAGCGTAGTCCCCCCACCGAACACCGGGGAGCTGTTTTTT. Translation gives CASSVVPPPNTGELFF. The gene calls are TRBV9 and TRBJ2-2; D gene unclear. Between the trimmed V and J ends, which lost 0 bases and 0 bases, there was a span of 9 bases. The CDR3 is made up of 16 amino acids. Per germline, CDR1 SGDLS and CDR2 YYNGEE.

The chain recombines TRBV5-8 with TRBJ1-1, with 8 bases aligning to TRBD1. Trimming took 3 bases from V and 4 from J; bases not matched to a gene: 8. Germline V gene lookup returns CDR1 SGHTS and CDR2 YDEGEE. CDR3 length: 15 amino acids. The DNA for the CDR3 is TGTGCCAGCAGCTGGGTGGGACAGGCGACCACTGAAGCTTTCTTT. Its translation: CASSWVGQATTEAFF.

In this sample, this clone turned up a few times. This chain links TRBV28 with TRBJ1-5, with 8 bases that match TRBD1. The germline CDR1 and CDR2 sequences are MDHEN and SYDVKM. The CDR3 contains 16 residues. J was trimmed by 4 bases and V by 6 bases; bases with no gene match: 11. This chain's CDR3 is CASSHARDRPNQPQHF. CDR3 in DNA: TGTGCCAGCAGCCACGCCCGGGACAGGCCTAATCAGCCCCAGCATTTT.

The chain links TRBV7-8 to TRBJ2-5, with D perhaps TRBD1 (6 bases). Germline V lookup: CDR1 SGHVS, CDR2 FQNEAQ. The CDR3 runs to 16 residues. Trimming removed 5 bases at V and 6 bases at J, with 22 bases between. The CDR3 region is CASSQERGQPGQTQYF. The CDR3 nucleotides read TGTGCCAGCAGCCAGGAAAGGGGACAACCGGGGCAGACCCAGTACTTC.

This clone appeared a single time. V usage is TRBV7-9 and J usage is TRBJ2-1, with 8 bases aligning to TRBD2. Looked up from germline, CDR1 is SEHNR and CDR2 is FQNEAQ (reference sequence). After removal of 6 bases from V and 0 bases from J, the junction contained 16 bases not matched to a gene. CDR3 length equals 19 residues. The DNA for the CDR3 is TGTGCCAGCAGTCACCCTCTAAGCACTAGCGGTAGCTCCTACAATGAGCAGTTCTTC. This sequence encodes CASSHPLSTSGSSYNEQFF.

This clone was observed a single time. The V gene is TRBV7-6, the J gene TRBJ1-1, with a weak D call TRBD1 (6 bases). The CDR3 is made up of 16 amino acids. Germline CDR1 and CDR2: SGHVS and FNYEAQ. Trimming cost V 3 bases and J 1 base, with 15 bases left between them. The CDR3 coding sequence is TGTGCCAGCAGCTTGTCCCTGGGACATACGAACACTGAAGCTTTCTTT. This gives the protein CASSLSLGHTNTEAFF.

This chain links TRBV11-2 with TRBJ2-5; TRBD2 matches at 11 bases. Germline V gives CDR1 SGHAT, CDR2 FQNNGV. J was trimmed by 5 bases and V by 4 bases; bases with no gene match: 9. The CDR3 consists of 16 residues. Here the CDR3 reads CASSSGTSGQGETQYF. The DNA for the CDR3 is TGTGCCAGCAGCTCCGGGACTAGCGGACAAGGGGAGACCCAGTACTTC.

Worth noting for this clone: Other DNA sequences within the sample encode an identical CDR3. In DNA, the CDR3 is TGTGCCAGCAGCGTAGTCGGCGGAAACACTGAAGCTTTCTTT. Encoded protein: CASSVVGGNTEAFF. The chain links TRBV9 to TRBJ1-1; D gene uncertain. Trimming left V 0 bases short and J 2 bases short, with 8 bases between. Per the germline V gene, CDR1 is SGDLS and CDR2 is YYNGEE. The CDR3 sequence is 14 residues long.

The CDR3 DNA sequence: TGTGCCATCAGTGAAGGGACTAGCGGGTTTACCGTAACCTACGAGCAGTACGTC. It is translated as CAISEGTSGFTVTYEQYV. The rearrangement uses TRBV10-3 and TRBJ2-7; TRBD2 matches 12 bases. CDR1 is ENHRY, CDR2 SYGVKD, per germline. J was trimmed by 2 bases and V by 3 bases; bases with no gene match: 11. The CDR3 is 18 amino acids.

V is TRBV2 and J is TRBJ1-1; 7 bases agree with TRBD1. This CDR3 is built from 15 residues. Germline lookup yields CDR1 SNHLY and CDR2 FYNNEI. Trimming cost V 3 bases and J 1 base; bases outside gene matches: 5. Here the CDR3 reads CASSEVTGPNTEAFF. The CDR3 DNA follows: TGTGCCAGCAGTGAGGTGACAGGGCCGAACACTGAAGCTTTCTTT.

CDR3 DNA sequence: TGTGCCAGCAGACTGGGCGGGTGGAAAAAGCACAATGAGCAGTTCTTC. Translation: CASRLGGWKKHNEQFF. The chain joins TRBV28 to TRBJ2-1; perhaps TRBD2 as D (5 bases). Germline CDR1 is MDHEN and CDR2 is SYDVKM. V gave up 6 bases and J gave up 5 bases, with 20 bases separating them. The CDR3 is made up of 16 amino acids.